One and the same sample provided the 7 T cell receptor beta chains below, sequenced in a study of T cell responses to AZD1222 COVID-19 vaccine. Assay used: immunoSEQ multiplex PCR; TCRdb lists only in-frame clones, some missing. Among more than 100,000 clones listed, 92% were seen once. The source material was peripheral blood, sampled on day 0 of AZD1222 vaccination. All receptors come from an adult in good health.

This clone was seen once. The chain uses TRBV24-1 and TRBJ1-2; D possibly corresponds to TRBD1 (6 bases). CDR1 and CDR2 (germline): KGHDR, SFDVKD. The length of the CDR3 is 14 residues. The V end lost 4 bases, the J end lost 3 bases, and 11 bases lay between the germline ends. CDR3 nucleotide sequence: TGTGCCACCAGTGACGGTAGGGGGTACTATGGCTACACCTTC. Protein sequence: CATSDGRGYYGYTF.

J is TRBJ2-4 and V is TRBV7-2, with a weak D call TRBD2 (6 bases). V gave up 5 bases and J gave up 2 bases, with 22 bases separating them. The CDR3 sequence is 18 residues long. In germline, CDR1 is SGHTA, CDR2 FQGNSA. CDR3 region: CASSHDSLTGTSKNIQYF. CDR3 sequence (DNA): TGTGCCAGCAGCCACGACTCGTTAACCGGGACTTCCAAAAACATTCAGTACTTC.

The chain joins TRBV4-1 to TRBJ2-1, with 10 bases fitting TRBD2. Germline CDR1 is MGHRA and CDR2 is YSYEKL. This CDR3 spans 19 amino acids. V trimming: 0 bases; J trimming: 0 bases; junction bases outside the gene matches: 8. The CDR3 spells CASSQEPGLAKSSYNEQFF. In nucleotides, the CDR3 is TGCGCCAGCAGCCAAGAACCGGGACTAGCGAAAAGCTCCTACAATGAGCAGTTCTTC.

CDR3 sequence: CASSYSEYNEQFF. CDR3 in DNA: TGTGCCAGCAGTTACTCTGAATACAATGAGCAGTTCTTC. The chain links TRBV6-2 or TRBV6-3 to TRBJ2-1; D is undetermined. Trimming cost V 0 bases and J 4 bases, with 4 bases left between them. The CDR3 extends over 13 amino acids. Germline V lookup: CDR1 MNHEY, CDR2 SVGEGT.

The CDR3 DNA is TGTGCCAGCAGTTATAAGTACGATCCCCACACTGAAGCTTTCTTT. This gives the protein CASSYKYDPHTEAFF. J is TRBJ1-1 and V is TRBV6-2 or TRBV6-3; no firm D call. V lost 3 bases and J 3 bases, leaving 14 bases between the germline ends. The CDR3 is made up of 15 amino acids. The V gene's germline CDR1 is MNHEY and CDR2 SVGEGT.

This clone was picked up one time. CDR3 in DNA: TGTGCCAGCAGCTTGGGAGGGTTGAACACTGAAGCTTTCTTT. This translates into CASSLGGLNTEAFF. The genes are TRBV5-4 and TRBJ1-1; no clear D. CDR3 length: 14 amino acids. Looked up from germline, CDR1 is SGHNT and CDR2 is YYREEE (reference sequence). V was shortened by 0 bases and J by 0 bases, with 6 bases between the two germline ends.

This rearrangement joins TRBV28 to TRBJ1-1; the D is unclear. Trimming cost V 3 bases and J 4 bases, with 12 bases left between them. The V gene's germline CDR1 is MDHEN and CDR2 SYDVKM. This CDR3 contains 14 residues. The CDR3 DNA follows: TGTGCCAGCAGTTTGTCGGGGTTGCGCACTGAAGCTTTCTTT. Translating gives CASSLSGLRTEAFF.